This record concerns one T cell receptor (beta chain) sequence. The sample belongs to a study of blood T cell repertoires in COVID-19. Background on the study: Sources were T cells, B-cell-depleted T cells, or PBMCs; the material itself was cDNA or gDNA.

CDR1 is SGHNT and CDR2 is YENEEA in the germline V gene. Trimming cost V 5 bases and J 2 bases; bases outside gene matches: 1. The CDR3 is 14 residues long. In the original processing: Estimation of nucleated cell counts relied on the amplification of reference gene primers. The table came from immunoSEQ multiplex PCR; TCRdb's copy has only in-frame clones and leaves some out. V, J and clone size were drawn from that table, and D and trimming were deduced from the DNA. Here the sample spans 100,000 or so clones, around four fifths being singletons. The chain is built from TRBV11-3 and TRBJ1-3, with 9 bases matching TRBD1. The sequencing input was peripheral blood. This TCR was sampled from a middle-aged man with active or convalescent COVID-19. DNA for the CDR3: TGTGCCAGCAGCCGGGACAGGGCTGGAAACACCATATATTTT. The encoded protein is CASSRDRAGNTIYF. Full variable domain (remainder filled in from reference TRBV11-3 and TRBJ1-3): EAGVVQSPRYKIIEKKQPVAFWCNPISGHNTLYWYLQNLGQGPELLIRYENEEAVDDSQLPKDRFSAERLKGVDSTLKIQPAELGDSAVYLCASSRDRAGNTIYFGEGSWLTVV.